Shown below are 32 T cell receptor beta chains from a single sample sequenced in a study of early T cells in non-severe SARS-CoV-2 infection. A single record per CDR3 protein comes from TCRdb applying MiXCR to the 5' RACE reads. The sample carries about 83,000 distinct CDR3 sequences, about 10% recorded once. This specimen was whole blood, taken at baseline. The source is an adult who was a healthcare worker with PCR-confirmed SARS-CoV-2 infection or an uninfected control (not recorded which).

The table lists this clonotype with many counts. The chain recombines TRBV28 with TRBJ2-7; TRBD2 agrees at 8 bases. CDR3 length: 13 residues. Germline values: CDR1 MDHEN, CDR2 SYDVKM. The V and J ends lost 7 bases and 2 bases, in that order; junction bases with no gene match: 4. DNA of the CDR3: TGTGCCAGCATCTCGGGGGGGCCCTACGAGCAGTACTTC. Translated: CASISGGPYEQYF.

This clonotype showed up many times. The rearrangement joins TRBV10-3 to TRBJ2-1; D may be TRBD2 (6 bases). From germline, CDR1 is ENHRY and CDR2 SYGVKD. Trimming took off 2 bases at V and 8 bases at J, with 16 bases between the two ends. The CDR3 extends over 15 amino acids. CDR3 residues: CAISEKAGGGYEQFF. As DNA, the CDR3 is TGTGCCATCAGTGAGAAGGCAGGTGGGGGGTATGAGCAGTTCTTC.

This clonotype was detected only a few times. The genes are TRBV12-3 or TRBV12-4 and TRBJ1-1, with a possible D match to TRBD1 (6 bases). V was clipped by 5 bases and J by 4 bases, with 8 bases between them. The CDR3 sequence is 12 residues long. The CDR3 DNA reads TGTGCCAGCAGTAGGACAGCCACTGAAGCTTTCTTT. It yields the protein CASSRTATEAFF.

The chain links TRBV27 to TRBJ2-7; TRBD1 is a possible D gene (6 bases). Trimming shortened V by 0 bases and J by 8 bases, and 14 bases separated the two germline ends. This CDR3 is built from 14 residues. Germline CDR1 is MNHEY and CDR2 is SMNVEV (reference sequence). The CDR3 nucleotides are TGTGCCAGCAGTTTATCGGACAGCAGGGGAAAGCAGTACTTC. This encodes CASSLSDSRGKQYF.

This clonotype turned up a few times. The chain couples TRBV27 to TRBJ1-5; the D is unclear. Between the trimmed V and J ends, which lost 5 bases and 10 bases, there was a span of 15 bases. CDR1 MNHEY and CDR2 SMNVEV come from the germline V gene (reference sequence). The length of the CDR3 is 13 residues. The CDR3 coding sequence is TGTGCCAGCAGTCGATACGGGGTCCAACCCCAGCATTTT. Its translation is CASSRYGVQPQHF.

The CDR3 here is CASSPGQGESPLHF. In DNA form, the CDR3 reads TGCGCCAGCAGTCCCGGACAGGGTGAATCACCCCTCCACTTT. The chain recombines TRBV5-1 with TRBJ1-6; 8 positions match TRBD1. The germline gives CDR1 SGHRS, CDR2 YFSETQ. The CDR3 is 14 residues long. With V trimmed by 5 bases and J by 10 bases, 8 bases remained unmatched.

There are a few counts of this clonotype. This chain uses TRBV18 with TRBJ2-7; perhaps D is TRBD1 or TRBD2 (7 bases each). Germline CDR1 and CDR2: KGHSH and LQKENI. V dropped 2 bases and J dropped 3 bases, with 11 bases sitting between them. There are 14 residues in the CDR3. CDR3 in amino acids: CASSPIRGGYEQYF. CDR3 coding DNA: TGTGCCAGCTCACCAATCAGGGGGGGCTACGAGCAGTACTTC. The full variable domain, completed using reference TRBV18 and TRBJ2-7, is NAGVMQNPRHLVRRRGQEARLRCSPMKGHSHVYWYRQLPEEGLKFMVYLQKENIIDESGMPKERFSAEFPKEGPSILRIQQVVRGDSAAYFCASSPIRGGYEQYFGPGTRLTVT.

The chain combines TRBV5-1 with TRBJ2-7; D is ambiguous. Germline V lookup: CDR1 SGHRS, CDR2 YFSETQ. Between the trimmed V and J ends, which lost 3 bases and 0 bases, there was a span of 13 bases. The CDR3 extends over 15 amino acids. The CDR3 DNA sequence: TGCGCCAGCAGCTCCGAAGGCCAAAGCTCCTACGAGCAGTACTTC. It encodes CASSSEGQSSYEQYF.

A few counts support this clonotype. This chain uses TRBV7-2 with TRBJ2-3; TRBD1 is a possible D gene (6 bases). This CDR3 spans 11 amino acids. In germline, CDR1 is SGHTA, CDR2 FQGNSA. V was pared by 6 bases and J by 14 bases, with 15 bases between. This CDR3 is CASSFLGAGYF. CDR3 nucleotide sequence: TGTGCCAGCAGTTTCTTGGGGGCAGGGTATTTT.

In its sample, this clonotype was seen many times. The chain uses TRBV9 and TRBJ2-6; D call uncertain. Trimming took off 0 bases at V and 0 bases at J, with 7 bases between the two ends. The CDR3 has 16 amino acids. Looked up from germline, CDR1 is SGDLS and CDR2 is YYNGEE. The CDR3 DNA is TGTGCCAGCAGCGTAGAACCCAGCTCTGGGGCCAACGTCCTGACTTTC. Translating it yields CASSVEPSSGANVLTF.

The genes are TRBV7-9 and TRBJ2-7; D ambiguous. With 3 bases removed from V and 3 bases from J, the gap between germline ends came to 6 bases. The CDR3 spans 12 residues. Germline V gene sequence: CDR1 SEHNR, CDR2 FQNEAQ (reference sequence). The CDR3 loop is CASSFADYEQYF. CDR3 bases: TGTGCCAGCAGCTTCGCAGACTACGAGCAGTACTTC.

V is TRBV5-6 and J is TRBJ2-1, with D possibly called TRBD1 or TRBD2 (6 bases each). This CDR3 is 16 amino acids long. Germline lookup yields CDR1 SGHDT and CDR2 YYEEEE. V was clipped by 1 base and J by 5 bases, with 16 bases between them. CDR3 nucleotide sequence: TGTGCCAGCAGCTTGCTCGGGGGCACAGTCCACAATGAGCAGTTCTTC. Its translation is CASSLLGGTVHNEQFF.

This clonotype came up many times. The V call is TRBV10-1, the J call TRBJ2-3, with TRBD2 matching over 10 bases. This CDR3 spans 16 amino acids. V dropped 5 bases and J dropped 2; count of bases not matched to a gene: 7. The germline V gene encodes CDR1 WNHNN and CDR2 SYGVQD (reference sequence). Written as DNA, the CDR3 is TGCGCCAGCAGTACAGGACTAGCGGCGACCACAGATACGCAGTATTTT. Encoded protein: CASSTGLAATTDTQYF.

The chain has TRBV5-1 and TRBJ2-1; tentatively, D is TRBD2 (6 bases). Germline assignment: CDR1 SGHRS and CDR2 YFSETQ. V gave up 2 bases and J gave up 4 bases, with 31 bases separating them. The CDR3 extends over 21 amino acids. The CDR3 DNA sequence: TGCGCCAGCAGCTTTGGGCCTACCCCCGTATCTTTGGCTAGCGCTTACAATGAGCAGTTCTTC. Translated, it gives CASSFGPTPVSLASAYNEQFF.

This clonotype is medium-sized. The chain uses TRBV29-1 and TRBJ2-3; 7 bases agree with TRBD2. Trimming took 1 base from V and 4 from J; bases not matched to a gene: 5. Germline values: CDR1 SQVTM, CDR2 ANQGSEA. The CDR3 loop spans 14 amino acids. Written as DNA, the CDR3 is TGCAGCGTTGAAGGGACTAGTAGTCCAGATACGCAGTATTTT. This codes for CSVEGTSSPDTQYF.

Ten or more counts support this clonotype. The V and J genes are TRBV5-4 and TRBJ2-7, with 16 positions matching TRBD2. This CDR3 spans 16 amino acids. V shed 4 bases and J 5 bases; nucleotides not matched to a gene: 6. Germline assignment: CDR1 SGHNT and CDR2 YYREEE (reference sequence). CDR3 protein: CASSQGLAGGNDEQYF. In DNA form, the CDR3 reads TGTGCCAGCAGCCAGGGACTAGCGGGAGGGAACGACGAGCAGTACTTC. Supplemented by reference TRBV5-4 and TRBJ2-7, the full variable domain reads ETGVTQSPTHLIKTRGQQVTLRCSSQSGHNTVSWYQQALGQGPQFIFQYYREEENGRGNFPPRFSGLQFPNYSSELNVNALELDDSALYLCASSQGLAGGNDEQYFGPGTRLTVT.

This clonotype showed up just a few times. The chain joins TRBV7-8 to TRBJ2-7, with unresolved D. CDR1 and CDR2 (germline): SGHVS, FQNEAQ. Trimming cost V 5 bases and J 3 bases, with 14 bases left between them. The CDR3 sequence is 14 residues long. The CDR3 loop reads CASSDTEPGYEQYF. DNA for the CDR3: TGTGCCAGCAGCGATACGGAACCAGGCTACGAGCAGTACTTC.

This chain connects TRBV13 to TRBJ1-1, with D possibly TRBD1 on 5 matching bases. This CDR3 contains 15 residues. The V gene's germline CDR1 is PRHDT and CDR2 FYEKMQ (reference sequence). Trimming removed 6 bases from V and 5 bases from J, with 19 bases in between. CDR3 sequence: CASRTVTGLTTEAFF. The CDR3 coding sequence is TGTGCCAGCAGAACCGTAACAGGTCTAACAACTGAAGCTTTCTTT.

This chain links TRBV5-1 with TRBJ2-7, with 8 bases lining up with TRBD1. The CDR3 length is 14 residues. Unmatched junction bases numbered 7, after V lost 4 bases and J lost 4 bases. Looked up from germline, CDR1 is SGHRS and CDR2 is YFSETQ. The CDR3, as DNA: TGCGCCAGCAGCCCGACAGGGGATTGGTACGAGCAGTACTTC. Protein product: CASSPTGDWYEQYF.

The table lists this clonotype with a few counts. This chain connects TRBV7-6 to TRBJ2-1; D may be TRBD2 (7 bases). V gave up 1 base and J gave up 5 bases, with 27 bases separating them. Germline CDR1 reads SGHVS; CDR2 reads FNYEAQ. The CDR3 runs 20 residues. The CDR3 bases are TGTGCCAGCAGCTTAGAATCGGGGGGCTGGCCTGTCGGAGGCAACAATGAGCAGTTCTTC. Protein sequence: CASSLESGGWPVGGNNEQFF.

This clonotype has ten or more counts. V and J are TRBV7-9 and TRBJ1-2; 9 bases agree with TRBD1. Germline V gene data show CDR1 as SEHNR and CDR2 as FQNEAQ (reference sequence). The V gene end was trimmed by 2 bases and the J gene end by 6 bases; junction bases not matched to a gene: 7. This CDR3 comprises 15 residues. In DNA, the CDR3 is TGTGCCAGCAGCTTAACGCTGGGACAGGGTAATGGCTACACCTTC. It encodes CASSLTLGQGNGYTF.

The chain employs TRBV6-1 and TRBJ2-1; tentatively, D is TRBD2 (5 bases). V gave up 6 bases and J gave up 2 bases, with 5 bases separating them. This CDR3 is built from 12 residues. The germline V gene has CDR1 MNHNS and CDR2 SASEGT. The CDR3 DNA reads as TGTGCCAGCAGCGGGGCCTACAATGAGCAGTTCTTC. This gives the protein CASSGAYNEQFF.

This clonotype was picked up a small number of times. The chain joins TRBV5-1 to TRBJ2-2, with 7 bases that match TRBD1. The CDR3 totals 16 residues. Trimming removed 2 bases from V and 0 bases from J; junction bases left unmatched: 4. In germline, CDR1 is SGHRS, CDR2 YFSETQ. CDR3 residues: CASSFETGANTGELFF. CDR3 sequence (DNA): TGCGCCAGCAGCTTTGAAACAGGGGCGAACACCGGGGAGCTGTTTTTT.

This chain connects TRBV2 to TRBJ1-6; 11 nucleotides align to TRBD1. V lost 7 bases, J lost 10 bases, and 9 bases stayed unmatched. Germline CDR1 reads SNHLY; CDR2 reads FYNNEI. The CDR3 loop spans 15 amino acids. CDR3 region: CASTIGTGGKSPLHF. As DNA, the CDR3 is TGTGCCAGCACGATCGGGACAGGGGGTAAATCACCCCTCCACTTT.

This clonotype has at least ten counts. The chain links TRBV28 to TRBJ1-1, with a tentative D call TRBD1 (5 bases). Germline CDR1 is MDHEN and CDR2 is SYDVKM. The length of the CDR3 is 11 residues. V lost 7 bases and J lost 5, with 8 bases in between. In DNA, the CDR3 is TGTGCCAGCATGGGGGAAACTGAAGCTTTCTTT. Translating it yields CASMGETEAFF.

This clonotype was counted at least ten times. This rearrangement joins TRBV14 to TRBJ1-4; D is uncertain. The CDR3 loop spans 16 amino acids. CDR1 is SGHDN, CDR2 FVKESK, per germline. Trimming stripped 0 bases from V and 7 bases from J, with 15 bases between. The CDR3 DNA is TGTGCCAGCAGCCAAGATTTCGCACAGACGGGTGAAAAACTGTTTTTT. Residues: CASSQDFAQTGEKLFF.

This clonotype occurred a few times. This chain links TRBV27 with TRBJ2-3; D is tentatively TRBD1 or TRBD2 (5 bases each). The CDR3 has 14 amino acids. The V end lost 6 bases, the J end lost 4 bases, and 14 bases lay between the germline ends. CDR1 is MNHEY, CDR2 SMNVEV, per germline (reference sequence). The CDR3, as DNA: TGTGCCAGCAGGCAGGGTCTCGGGGCAGATACGCAGTATTTT. This gives the protein CASRQGLGADTQYF.

This chain connects TRBV28 to TRBJ2-1; 7 nucleotides align to TRBD1. The CDR3 spans 15 residues. The germline CDR1 and CDR2 sequences are MDHEN and SYDVKM. The V gene end was trimmed by 4 bases and the J gene end by 5 bases; junction bases not matched to a gene: 8. The CDR3 is CASSSTGTANNEQFF. CDR3 DNA sequence: TGTGCCAGCAGTTCAACCGGGACAGCCAACAATGAGCAGTTCTTC.

The CDR3 DNA is TGCGCCAGCAGTCAAGATAAGCGGTTTTCACCCCTCCACTTT. This codes for CASSQDKRFSPLHF. This chain uses TRBV5-1 with TRBJ1-6; D gene uncertain. CDR1 is SGHRS, CDR2 YFSETQ, per germline. The CDR3 has 14 amino acids. Trimming stripped 5 bases from V and 9 bases from J, with 15 bases between.

This clonotype was detected only a few times. V is TRBV20-1 and J is TRBJ2-1; TRBD2 matches 9 bases. The CDR3 spans 12 residues. V was clipped by 8 bases and J by 9 bases; unmatched bases: 8. Germline CDR1 is DFQATT and CDR2 is SNEGSKA (reference sequence). CDR3 in DNA: TGCAGTAGCGGGAGGCACGGTGCTGAGCAGTTCTTC. This gives the protein CSSGRHGAEQFF.

V usage is TRBV10-2 and J usage is TRBJ2-2; 7 bases are shared with TRBD1. V shed 8 bases, J shed 4 bases, and the junction held 13 bases outside the gene matches. Germline V lookup: CDR1 WSHSY, CDR2 SAAADI. The CDR3 spans 16 residues. CDR3 sequence: CASGFPQGRGTGELFF. CDR3 DNA: TGCGCCAGCGGGTTCCCACAGGGGCGCGGCACCGGGGAGCTGTTTTTT.

This clonotype was counted a few times. The V gene is TRBV6-5, the J gene TRBJ2-2; D is possibly TRBD2 (5 bases). V lost 2 bases to trimming and J lost 0 bases, with 7 bases between them. This CDR3 comprises 15 residues. Germline V gives CDR1 MNHEY, CDR2 SVGAGI. This chain's CDR3 is CASSYAGANTGELFF. The CDR3 DNA follows: TGTGCCAGCAGTTACGCGGGCGCGAACACCGGGGAGCTGTTTTTT.